The 4 T cell receptor beta chains listed next were all sequenced from one sample in a study of circulating and synovial CD4+ cells in juvenile arthritis. Profiling relied on immunoSEQ multiplex PCR, and the TCRdb table lists in-frame clones only, not all of them. The repertoire holds about 34,000 clones, with 95% as singletons. Sequences were obtained from CD4+ T cells from blood. Receptors originate from a human donor with juvenile idiopathic arthritis.

The rearrangement links TRBV7-8 to TRBJ2-1, with no clear D. The length of the CDR3 is 14 residues. V lost 2 bases, J lost 8 bases, and 13 bases lay in between. The germline CDR1 and CDR2 sequences are SGHVS and FQNEAQ. CDR3 sequence: CASSLRVLIHEQFF. The CDR3 nucleotides read TGTGCCAGCAGCTTACGGGTTCTGATCCATGAGCAGTTCTTC. The variable domain in full, with the rest retrieved from reference TRBV7-8 and TRBJ2-1, is GAGVSQSPRYKVAKRGQDVALRCDPISGHVSLFWYQQALGQGPEFLTYFQNEAQLDKSGLPSDRFFAERPEGSVSTLKIQRTQQEDSAVYLCASSLRVLIHEQFFGPGTRLTVL.

CDR3 loop: CASSGGAGIGELFF. The CDR3 coding sequence is TGTGCCAGCAGTGGGGGAGCGGGTATCGGGGAGCTGTTTTTT. The chain combines TRBV2 with TRBJ2-2, with D possibly TRBD2 on 6 matching bases. V lost 4 bases and J lost 7, with 13 bases in between. Germline CDR1 SNHLY, CDR2 FYNNEI. The CDR3 extends over 14 amino acids.

This chain joins TRBV5-1 and TRBJ1-1, with 7 bases aligning to TRBD1. The CDR3 runs 14 residues. CDR1 and CDR2 (germline): SGHRS, YFSETQ. J was trimmed by 3 bases and V by 6 bases; bases with no gene match: 8. CDR3 DNA sequence: TGCGCCAGCAAAGATACAGGGGCATACACTGAAGCTTTCTTT. Amino acids: CASKDTGAYTEAFF.

The chain employs TRBV28 and TRBJ1-4; 8 bases match TRBD1. Trimming at V came to 6 bases and at J to 11 bases, leaving 11 bases not matched to a gene. This CDR3 comprises 14 residues. Germline loops: CDR1 MDHEN, CDR2 SYDVKM. DNA of the CDR3: TGTGCCAGCAGCCTGGGACAGGATAGAGGGAAACTGTTTTTT. Translating it yields CASSLGQDRGKLFF.